This T cell receptor (beta chain) is drawn from a study of blood T cell repertoires in COVID-19. Study details: Donors in the United States, Italy and Spain gave samples during acute or convalescent COVID-19. PBMCs, B-cell-depleted T cells, or T cells were the source of the cDNA or gDNA that made up the material.

The V end was cut by 2 bases, the J end by 11 bases, with 21 bases between. Per the germline V gene, CDR1 is MNHNS and CDR2 is SASEGT. The CDR3 spans 16 residues. Only one count was recorded for this clone. In the original workflow: For nucleated cells, counts were estimated from reference gene primer amplification. The repertoire was sequenced with immunoSEQ multiplex PCR; TCRdb's copy has only in-frame clones and lacks some. From that table come the V and J calls and clone size; the DNA was used to work out D and trimming. The sample gives roughly 250,000 clones, 88% of which show up once; 4% is in the top ten.

The sequenced sample was peripheral blood. V is TRBV6-1 and J is TRBJ2-2, with D possibly matching TRBD2 (7 bases). The sequence derives from a man between 60 and 70 years old who had recovered from COVID-19. CDR3: CASSESRTRGGGELFF. In DNA, the CDR3 is TGTGCCAGCAGTGAATCCCGGACTAGGGGAGGGGGTGAGCTGTTTTTT.